These 28 T cell receptor beta chains were all obtained from the same sample, sequenced in a study of blood T cell repertoires in COVID-19. Method: immunoSEQ multiplex PCR; TCRdb's copy keeps in-frame clones and lacks some. The repertoire holds nearly 95,000 clones, with about nine tenths as singletons. The specimen sequenced was peripheral blood. The receptors were sampled from an elderly woman with acute or convalescent COVID-19.

This sequence joins TRBV5-1 and TRBJ1-3; D uncertain. Germline V gene lookup returns CDR1 SGHRS and CDR2 YFSETQ. The CDR3 has 13 amino acids. V lost 0 bases and J lost 7, with 8 bases in between. The CDR3, as DNA: TGCGCCAGCAGCTTGGACGGAGGGAACACCATATATTTT. Translating it yields CASSLDGGNTIYF.

The rearrangement uses TRBV2 and TRBJ1-1; no definite D call. Deletions cut 8 bases from V and 0 bases from J, with 10 bases between. Germline assignment: CDR1 SNHLY and CDR2 FYNNEI. The CDR3 has 13 amino acids. CDR3 sequence (DNA): TGTGCCAGCTGGAGGTGGATGAACACTGAAGCTTTCTTT. Its translation is CASWRWMNTEAFF.

The chain has TRBV5-6 and TRBJ1-2, with 7 bases lining up with TRBD1. In germline, CDR1 is SGHDT, CDR2 YYEEEE. Trimming at V came to 4 bases and at J to 3 bases, leaving 6 bases not matched to a gene. This CDR3 region has 14 residues. CDR3 DNA sequence: TGTGCCAGCAGCACCGGACAGGCGTACTATGGCTACACCTTC. This translates into CASSTGQAYYGYTF.

In this sample, this clone turned up once. The chain combines TRBV15 with TRBJ2-4; no clear D. CDR1 and CDR2 from the germline V gene are LNHNV and YYDKDF (reference sequence). The CDR3 is made up of 13 amino acids. V lost 1 base and J lost 8, with 9 bases in between. In DNA, the CDR3 is TGTGCCACCAGCAGAGTCTCGGTAGACATTCAGTACTTC. This codes for CATSRVSVDIQYF.

This clone occurred a few times. The chain links TRBV19 to TRBJ2-3, with TRBD1 identical over 9 bases. This CDR3 region has 16 residues. J was trimmed by 3 bases and V by 4 bases; bases with no gene match: 8. The V gene's germline CDR1 is LNHDA and CDR2 SQIVND (reference sequence). CDR3 amino acids: CASSREDRGRTDTQYF. The CDR3 DNA is TGTGCCAGTAGTAGAGAGGACAGGGGTAGGACAGATACGCAGTATTTT.

The rearrangement uses TRBV6-1 and TRBJ1-1; possible D gene TRBD1, 6 bases. Trimming took 8 bases from V and 0 from J, leaving 16 bases between them. Germline-derived CDR1 and CDR2 are MNHNS and SASEGT. The CDR3 runs 15 residues. The CDR3 DNA reads TGTGCCAGCCTCCAACAGGGAATTGTGAACACTGAAGCTTTCTTT. Its protein product is CASLQQGIVNTEAFF.

This clone was detected once. The genes are TRBV5-1 and TRBJ1-4; D perhaps matches TRBD1 (6 bases). This CDR3 contains 14 residues. Germline V CDR1 and CDR2: SGHRS, YFSETQ. V shed 0 bases and J shed 6 bases, with 9 bases lying between them. DNA of the CDR3: TGCGCCAGCAGCTTGGTCCCAGGGGATGAAAAACTGTTTTTT. Protein: CASSLVPGDEKLFF.

The chain has TRBV10-3 and TRBJ1-1; D may be TRBD1 (6 bases). The V end lost 6 bases, the J end lost 1 base, and 15 bases lay between the germline ends. The length of the CDR3 is 15 residues. The germline gives CDR1 ENHRY, CDR2 SYGVKD. The DNA for the CDR3 is TGTGCCATCAGCAAAGAGAGGACAGCGAACACTGAAGCTTTCTTT. Its translation is CAISKERTANTEAFF.

CDR3 DNA sequence: TGTGCCAGCAGCCCTGGTAGAAGTTACACTGAAGCTTTCTTT. Encoded protein: CASSPGRSYTEAFF. The rearrangement uses TRBV7-9 and TRBJ1-1; D call uncertain. The V and J ends lost 5 bases and 3 bases respectively, with 13 bases between them. Germline lookup yields CDR1 SEHNR and CDR2 FQNEAQ (reference sequence). This CDR3 spans 14 amino acids.

The chain joins TRBV14 to TRBJ2-5; 9 nucleotides align to TRBD1. This CDR3 has 18 residues. The junction had 16 bases not matched to a gene; V was cut back by 4 bases and J by 4 bases. Germline V gene sequence: CDR1 SGHDN, CDR2 FVKESK. The CDR3 loop reads CASSPGSTGQGRGETQYF. Written as DNA, the CDR3 is TGTGCCAGCAGCCCCGGATCAACGGGACAGGGAAGGGGAGAGACCCAGTACTTC.

The chain uses TRBV6-6 and TRBJ2-1; TRBD1 agrees at 8 bases. The V gene end was trimmed by 6 bases and the J gene end by 10 bases; junction bases not matched to a gene: 2. The CDR3 runs to 11 residues. Germline values: CDR1 MNHNY, CDR2 SVGAGI (reference sequence). The CDR3: CASRRDREQFF. In DNA, the CDR3 is TGTGCCAGCAGACGGGACAGGGAGCAGTTCTTC.

The J gene is TRBJ2-7, the V gene TRBV3-1 (or the pseudogene TRBV3-2); 7 bases align to TRBD2. The CDR3 is made up of 16 amino acids. Germline assignment: CDR1 LGHDT and CDR2 YNNKEL (reference sequence). V trimming: 5 bases; J trimming: 1 base; junction bases outside the gene matches: 11. CDR3 nucleotide sequence: TGTGCCAGCAGCACTCACCGGGACTACCCTTCCTACGAGCAGTACTTC. As protein: CASSTHRDYPSYEQYF.

Judged by abundance, this clone is medium-sized. The rearrangement joins TRBV7-9 to TRBJ2-1, with 14 bases that match TRBD2. J was trimmed by 5 bases and V by 2 bases; bases with no gene match: 2. This CDR3 spans 16 amino acids. Germline V gene data show CDR1 as SEHNR and CDR2 as FQNEAQ (reference sequence). CDR3: CASSLRTSGGNNEQFF. In DNA form, the CDR3 reads TGTGCCAGCAGCTTACGGACTAGCGGGGGGAACAATGAGCAGTTCTTC.

The chain joins TRBV5-1 to TRBJ2-3; D not certain. Germline CDR1 reads SGHRS; CDR2 reads YFSETQ. Trimming removed 4 bases from V and 6 bases from J, with 9 bases in between. There are 12 residues in the CDR3. This CDR3 is CASSGSSDTQYF. The CDR3 DNA is TGCGCCAGCAGCGGATCTAGTGATACGCAGTATTTT. Looking up the rest from reference TRBV5-1 and TRBJ2-3 gives the full variable domain: KAGVTQTPRYLIKTRGQQVTLSCSPISGHRSVSWYQQTPGQGLQFLFEYFSETQRNKGNFPGRFSGRQFSNSRSEMNVSTLELGDSALYLCASSGSSDTQYFGPGTRLTVL.

V is TRBV7-2 and J is TRBJ1-6; 11 nucleotides line up with TRBD1. The V gene's germline CDR1 is SGHTA and CDR2 FQGNSA. This CDR3 is built from 15 residues. With V trimmed by 4 bases and J by 9 bases, 5 bases remained unmatched. Here the CDR3 reads CASSYRDRGTSPLHF. CDR3 DNA sequence: TGTGCCAGCAGCTACCGGGACAGGGGGACTTCACCCCTCCACTTT.

The chain is built from TRBV11-3 and TRBJ2-3, with 7 bases identical to TRBD2. Per germline, CDR1 SGHNT and CDR2 YENEEA. The V segment lost 5 bases and the J segment 4 bases; nucleotides outside the gene matches: 12. This CDR3 has 16 amino acids. The CDR3 protein is CASSDRWGGSADTQYF. In nucleotides, the CDR3 is TGTGCCAGCAGCGACCGGTGGGGGGGGTCTGCAGATACGCAGTATTTT.

This sequence joins TRBV30 and TRBJ1-5; no firm D call. This CDR3 spans 15 amino acids. Germline CDR1 is GTSNPN and CDR2 is SVGIG (reference sequence). The germline V and J ends were trimmed by 0 bases and 2 bases, with 11 bases remaining between them. CDR3 region: CAWSVAGLRNQPQHF. CDR3 DNA sequence: TGTGCCTGGAGTGTGGCCGGACTTCGCAATCAGCCCCAGCATTTT.

The rearrangement links TRBV5-6 to TRBJ2-3, with D maybe TRBD2 (5 bases). There are 15 residues in the CDR3. The V and J ends lost 4 bases and 0 bases respectively, with 12 bases between them. Germline CDR1 and CDR2: SGHDT and YYEEEE. This CDR3 reads CASSVRTGSTDTQYF. The CDR3 nucleotides read TGTGCCAGCAGCGTGAGGACGGGGAGCACAGATACGCAGTATTTT. The full variable domain, with the rest looked up from reference TRBV5-6 and TRBJ2-3, is DAGVTQSPTHLIKTRGQQVTLRCSPKSGHDTVSWYQQALGQGPQFIFQYYEEEERQRGNFPDRFSGHQFPNYSSELNVNALLLGDSALYLCASSVRTGSTDTQYFGPGTRLTVL.

This chain connects TRBV27 to TRBJ1-5, with D hard to call. Trimming pared 2 bases from V and 0 bases from J, leaving 8 bases between. Per the germline V gene, CDR1 is MNHEY and CDR2 is SMNVEV (reference sequence). The CDR3 totals 15 residues. CDR3 sequence reads: CASSLAGLSNQPQHF. For the CDR3, the DNA is TGTGCCAGCAGTTTAGCGGGTCTTAGCAATCAGCCCCAGCATTTT.

The chain joins TRBV5-3 to TRBJ1-1, with a weak D call TRBD1 (6 bases). TRBV5-3 is an ORF; its function is uncertain. This CDR3 has 16 amino acids. The V gene lost 0 bases and the J gene lost 7 bases, with 19 bases spanning the gap. CDR3 in amino acids: CARSLAGGAGVSEAFF. The CDR3 DNA reads as TGTGCCAGAAGCTTGGCCGGTGGGGCAGGGGTCAGTGAAGCTTTCTTT.

The gene calls are TRBV7-8 and TRBJ2-1; 14 nucleotides line up with TRBD2. Per germline, CDR1 SGHVS and CDR2 FQNEAQ. CDR3 length: 16 amino acids. The trim removed 0 bases at V and 6 bases at J, leaving 1 base unmatched. This CDR3 is CASSLATSGRVNEQFF. The DNA for the CDR3 is TGTGCCAGCAGCTTAGCGACTAGCGGGAGGGTCAATGAGCAGTTCTTC.

The rearrangement uses TRBV5-1 and TRBJ2-7; D gene uncertain. Trimming shortened V by 6 bases and J by 4 bases, and 14 bases separated the two germline ends. Germline values: CDR1 SGHRS, CDR2 YFSETQ. The CDR3 length is 13 residues. The CDR3 sequence: CASKMGPQYEQYF. The CDR3 DNA follows: TGCGCCAGCAAAATGGGCCCCCAGTACGAGCAGTACTTC.

The table lists this clone with a count of one. V and J are TRBV18 and TRBJ1-1; 8 bases match TRBD1. The ends lost 4 bases at V and 2 bases at J; junction bases unmatched: 3. Germline values: CDR1 KGHSH, CDR2 LQKENI. CDR3 length: 14 amino acids. The CDR3 nucleotides read TGTGCCAGCTCACTTGGACAGGGAAACACTGAAGCTTTCTTT. This encodes CASSLGQGNTEAFF.

The V gene is TRBV7-2, the J gene TRBJ2-5, with D perhaps matching TRBD2 (5 bases). V was clipped by 1 base and J by 1 base, with 7 bases between them. Germline V gives CDR1 SGHTA, CDR2 FQGNSA. The CDR3 contains 14 residues. The CDR3 coding sequence is TGTGCCAGCAGCTTAGAACGGGGCCAAGAGACCCAGTACTTC. This gives the protein CASSLERGQETQYF.

The chain joins TRBV11-2 to TRBJ1-6; 7 bases line up with TRBD1. Germline CDR1 and CDR2: SGHAT and FQNNGV. The CDR3 is made up of 15 amino acids. Losses at the gene ends were 4 bases for V and 7 bases for J; bases not matched to a gene: 7. The CDR3 sequence is CASSSGQEWNSPLHF. Written as DNA, the CDR3 is TGTGCCAGCAGCTCAGGACAGGAATGGAATTCACCCCTCCACTTT.

This clone was found a few times. The rearrangement joins TRBV30 to TRBJ2-1; 10 positions agree with TRBD2. This CDR3 has 15 amino acids. Per the germline V gene, CDR1 is GTSNPN and CDR2 is SVGIG (reference sequence). With 0 bases clipped from V and 6 bases from J, the junction kept 5 bases outside the gene matches. Here the CDR3 reads CAWSVRTSGFNEQFF. CDR3 nucleotides: TGTGCCTGGAGTGTACGGACTAGCGGATTCAATGAGCAGTTCTTC.

The V gene is TRBV12-3 or TRBV12-4, the J gene TRBJ2-1; D is ambiguous. With 3 bases removed from V and 3 bases from J, the gap between germline ends came to 6 bases. CDR3 size: 13 residues. CDR3 nucleotide sequence: TGTGCCAGCAGTTTTGACTTCTACAATGAGCAGTTCTTC. Its protein is CASSFDFYNEQFF.

The chain joins TRBV30 to TRBJ1-3; D gene ambiguous. The CDR3 extends over 16 amino acids. The germline V gene encodes CDR1 GTSNPN and CDR2 SVGIG (reference sequence). The V end was cut by 6 bases, the J end by 2 bases, with 20 bases between. The DNA for the CDR3 is TGTGCCTGCCCCAGTGCTGGGAGTTTAGCTGGAAACACCATATATTTT. It translates to CACPSAGSLAGNTIYF.